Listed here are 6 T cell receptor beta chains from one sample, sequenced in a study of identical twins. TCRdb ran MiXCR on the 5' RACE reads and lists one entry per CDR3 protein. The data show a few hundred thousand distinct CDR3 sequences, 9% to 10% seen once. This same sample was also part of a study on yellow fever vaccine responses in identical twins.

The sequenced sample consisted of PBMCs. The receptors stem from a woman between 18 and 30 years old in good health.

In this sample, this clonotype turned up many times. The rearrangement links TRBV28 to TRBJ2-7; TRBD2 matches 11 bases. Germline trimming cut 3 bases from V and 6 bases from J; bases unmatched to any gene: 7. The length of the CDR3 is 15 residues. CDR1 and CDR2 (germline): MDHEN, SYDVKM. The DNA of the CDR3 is TGTGCCAGCAGTTTTGGGCTAGCGGGGGGCGGCGAGCAGTACTTC. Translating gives CASSFGLAGGGEQYF.

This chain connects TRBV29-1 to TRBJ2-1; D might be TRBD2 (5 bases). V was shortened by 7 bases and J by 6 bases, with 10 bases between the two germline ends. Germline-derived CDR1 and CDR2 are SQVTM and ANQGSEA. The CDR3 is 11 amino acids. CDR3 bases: TGCAGCGCACTTCGGGGCAATGAGCAGTTCTTC. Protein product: CSALRGNEQFF.

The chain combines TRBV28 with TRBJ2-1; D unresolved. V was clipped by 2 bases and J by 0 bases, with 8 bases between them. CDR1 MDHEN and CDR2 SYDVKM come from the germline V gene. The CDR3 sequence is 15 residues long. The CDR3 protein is CASSLTLGSYNEQFF. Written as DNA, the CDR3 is TGTGCCAGCAGTTTAACTTTAGGCTCCTACAATGAGCAGTTCTTC. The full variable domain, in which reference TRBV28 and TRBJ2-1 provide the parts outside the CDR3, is DVKVTQSSRYLVKRTGEKVFLECVQDMDHENMFWYRQDPGLGLRLIYFSYDVKMKEKGDIPEGYSVSREKKERFSLILESASTNQTSMYLCASSLTLGSYNEQFFGPGTRLTVL.

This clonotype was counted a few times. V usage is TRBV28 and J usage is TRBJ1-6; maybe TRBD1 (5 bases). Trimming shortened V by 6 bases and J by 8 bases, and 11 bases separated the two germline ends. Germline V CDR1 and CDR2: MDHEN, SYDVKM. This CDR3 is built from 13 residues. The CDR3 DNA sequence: TGTGCCAGCAGCCTCACGGGGGATTCACCCCTCCACTTT. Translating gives CASSLTGDSPLHF.

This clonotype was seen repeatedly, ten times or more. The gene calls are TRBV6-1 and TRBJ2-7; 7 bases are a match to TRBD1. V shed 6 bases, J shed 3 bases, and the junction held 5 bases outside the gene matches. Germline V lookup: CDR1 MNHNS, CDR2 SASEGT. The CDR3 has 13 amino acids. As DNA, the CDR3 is TGTGCCAGCAGATGGACAGGAAACTACGAGCAGTACTTC. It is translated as CASRWTGNYEQYF.

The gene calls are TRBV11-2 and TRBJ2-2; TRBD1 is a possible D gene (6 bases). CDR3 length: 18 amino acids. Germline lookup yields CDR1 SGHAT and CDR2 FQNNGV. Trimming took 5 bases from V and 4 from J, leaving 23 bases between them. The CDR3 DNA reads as TGTGCCAGCAGCAAACGGACAGCCTTCGTCCCTTTCACCGGGGAGCTGTTTTTT. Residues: CASSKRTAFVPFTGELFF.